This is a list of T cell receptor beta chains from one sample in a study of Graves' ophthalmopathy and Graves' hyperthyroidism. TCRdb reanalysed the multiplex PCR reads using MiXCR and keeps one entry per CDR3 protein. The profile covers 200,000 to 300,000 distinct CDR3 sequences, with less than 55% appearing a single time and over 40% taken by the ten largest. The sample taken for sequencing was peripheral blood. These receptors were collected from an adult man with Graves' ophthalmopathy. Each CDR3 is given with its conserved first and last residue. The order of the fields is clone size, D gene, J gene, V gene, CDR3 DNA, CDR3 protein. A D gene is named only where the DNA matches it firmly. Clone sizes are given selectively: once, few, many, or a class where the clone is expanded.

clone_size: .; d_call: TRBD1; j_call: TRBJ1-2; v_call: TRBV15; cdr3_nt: TGTGCCACCAGGGATACAGGGGGCCTTATTGGCTACACCTTC; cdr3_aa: CATRDTGGLIGYTF
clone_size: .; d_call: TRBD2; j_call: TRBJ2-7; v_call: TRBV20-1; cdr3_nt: TGCAGTGCTAGGGGCGGGGGAAGGGTCTACGAGCAGTACTTC; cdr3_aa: CSARGGGRVYEQYF
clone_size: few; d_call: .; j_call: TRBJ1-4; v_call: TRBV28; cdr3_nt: TGTGCCAGCAGTTTCGGAGGTGGCGAAAAACTGTTTTTT; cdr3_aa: CASSFGGGEKLFF
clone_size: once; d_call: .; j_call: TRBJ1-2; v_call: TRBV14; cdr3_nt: TGTGCCAGCAGCCATAACAGGGAAGGTGGCTACACCTTC; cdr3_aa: CASSHNREGGYTF
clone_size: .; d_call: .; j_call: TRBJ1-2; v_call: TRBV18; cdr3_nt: TGTGCCAGCTCACCAGGCCAGGGCAACAACCTTGGCTACACCTTC; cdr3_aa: CASSPGQGNNLGYTF
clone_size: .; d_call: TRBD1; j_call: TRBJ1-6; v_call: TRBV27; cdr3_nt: TGTGCCAGCAGTTTATCGACAGGGGGCCGAGCACCCCTCCACTTT; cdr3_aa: CASSLSTGGRAPLHF
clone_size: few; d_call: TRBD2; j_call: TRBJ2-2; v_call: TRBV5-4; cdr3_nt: TGTGCCAGCAGCCCACGAATTAGCGGGCGTCGCACCGGGGAGCTGTTTTTT; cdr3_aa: CASSPRISGRRTGELFF
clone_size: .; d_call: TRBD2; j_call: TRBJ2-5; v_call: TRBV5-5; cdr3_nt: TGTGCCAGCAGCAGTGGACTAGCGGGAGAGCCCCAAGAGACCCAGTACTTC; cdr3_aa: CASSSGLAGEPQETQYF
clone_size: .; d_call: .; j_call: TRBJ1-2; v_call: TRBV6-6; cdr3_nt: TGTGCCAGCAGTGAAGAACTATTTACGGGCTACACCTTC; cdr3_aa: CASSEELFTGYTF
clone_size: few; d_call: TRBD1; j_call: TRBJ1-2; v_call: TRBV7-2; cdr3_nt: TGTGCCAGCAGCTATCAAGACAGGGGTCCGGAAGGCTACACCTTC; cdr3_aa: CASSYQDRGPEGYTF
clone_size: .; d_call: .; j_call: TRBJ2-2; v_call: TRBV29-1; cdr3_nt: TGCAGCGCCTTGGGTCTACTCACCGGGGAGCTGTTTTTT; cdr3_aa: CSALGLLTGELFF
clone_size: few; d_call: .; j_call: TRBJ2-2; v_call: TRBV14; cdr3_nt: TGTGCCAGCAGCCAAGTCTTGGCGACCGGGGAGCTGTTTTTT; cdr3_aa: CASSQVLATGELFF
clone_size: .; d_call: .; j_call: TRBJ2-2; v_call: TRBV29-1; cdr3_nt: TGCAGCGCGGGACACTCAAAGGGGAACACCGGGGAGCTGTTTTTT; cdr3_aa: CSAGHSKGNTGELFF
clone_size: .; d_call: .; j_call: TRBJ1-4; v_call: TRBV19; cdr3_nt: TGTGCCAGTAGTCCGCGGACAGTAAAGATTAATGAAAAACTGTTTTTT; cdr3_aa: CASSPRTVKINEKLFF
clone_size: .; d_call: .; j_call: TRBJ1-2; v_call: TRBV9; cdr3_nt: TGTGCCAGCAGCGTAGACGGGTACCAGAACTATGGCTACACCTTC; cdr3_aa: CASSVDGYQNYGYTF
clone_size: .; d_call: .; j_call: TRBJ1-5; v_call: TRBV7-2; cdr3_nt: TGTGCCAGCAGCTTAGGTCGGGGCGGAGCCTTTAAGATGGATCAGCCCCAGCATTTT; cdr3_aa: CASSLGRGGAFKMDQPQHF
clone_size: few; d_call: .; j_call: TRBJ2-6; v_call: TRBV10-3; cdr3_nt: TGTGCCATCAGTGAGTCGTTGGGGGTTTTGGCTGGGGCCAACGTCCTGACTTTC; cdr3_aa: CAISESLGVLAGANVLTF
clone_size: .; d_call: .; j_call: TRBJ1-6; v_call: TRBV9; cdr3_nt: TGTGCCAGCAGCAAAGCAATCGGTTATAATTCACCCCTCCACTTT; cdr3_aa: CASSKAIGYNSPLHF
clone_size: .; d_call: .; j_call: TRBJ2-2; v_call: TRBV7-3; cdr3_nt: TGTGCCAGCAGCTCTTCCGGGACCACCGGGGAGCTGTTTTTT; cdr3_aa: CASSSSGTTGELFF
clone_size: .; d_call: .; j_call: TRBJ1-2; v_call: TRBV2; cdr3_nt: TGTGCCAGCAGCTACATGCCCTCGGGGGCTTACGGCTACACCTTC; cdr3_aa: CASSYMPSGAYGYTF
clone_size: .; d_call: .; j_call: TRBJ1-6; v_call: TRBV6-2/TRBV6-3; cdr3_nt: TGTGCCAGCAGTGATCTGGTGGGGAATTCACCCCTCCACTTT; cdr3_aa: CASSDLVGNSPLHF
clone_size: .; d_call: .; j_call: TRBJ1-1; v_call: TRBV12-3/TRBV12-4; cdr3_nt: TGTGCCAGCAGACTGGGACTTTACACTGAAGCTTTCTTT; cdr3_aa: CASRLGLYTEAFF
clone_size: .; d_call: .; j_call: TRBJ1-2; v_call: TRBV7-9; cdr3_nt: TGTGCCAGCAGCTTAACTGGGTCCGGAGGCTACACCTTC; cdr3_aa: CASSLTGSGGYTF
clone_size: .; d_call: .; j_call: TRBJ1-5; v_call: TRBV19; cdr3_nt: TGTGCCAGCAGTTTACCAGGGGATCAGCCCCAGCATTTT; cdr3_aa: CASSLPGDQPQHF